These 16 T cell receptor beta chains share one sample of origin, sequenced in a study of blood T cells in healthy people across ages. Sample-barcoded 5' priming and a J-beta primer mix drove a second PCR of roughly 6 to 12 cycles. A single record per CDR3 protein comes from TCRdb applying MiXCR to the 5' RACE reads. The table records more than 1,400,000 distinct CDR3 sequences, approximately 40% of them present only once. The sequenced material came from blood. Receptors originate from a woman aged 18 to 35 in good health.

V and J are TRBV20-1 and TRBJ2-1, with D uncertain. The CDR3 spans 16 residues. The V and J ends lost 5 bases and 1 base respectively, with 18 bases between them. Germline CDR1 is DFQATT and CDR2 is SNEGSKA (reference sequence). As DNA, the CDR3 is TGCAGTGCTGACCCGTTGTGGCATCAATCCTACAATGAGCAGTTCTTC. It is translated as CSADPLWHQSYNEQFF.

This chain joins TRBV10-3 and TRBJ1-2; TRBD1 agrees at 9 bases. This CDR3 contains 14 residues. Trimming took 4 bases from V and 6 from J; bases not matched to a gene: 6. Germline CDR1 ENHRY, CDR2 SYGVKD. The CDR3 protein is CAISAGQGMDGYTF. CDR3 DNA sequence: TGTGCCATCAGTGCGGGACAGGGTATGGATGGCTACACCTTC.

The rearrangement uses TRBV19 and TRBJ2-1, with TRBD1 as a possible D gene (5 bases). There are 14 residues in the CDR3. Trimming took off 3 bases at V and 3 bases at J, with 9 bases between the two ends. Germline CDR1 LNHDA, CDR2 SQIVND (reference sequence). CDR3 protein: CASSMDTLYNEQFF. CDR3 DNA sequence: TGTGCCAGTAGTATGGACACTCTCTACAATGAGCAGTTCTTC.

The sample holds one count of this clonotype. The chain joins TRBV11-3 to TRBJ2-7, with TRBD2 matching 7 bases. Trimming took 5 bases from V and 7 from J; bases not matched to a gene: 8. The CDR3 covers 13 residues. The V gene's germline CDR1 is SGHNT and CDR2 YENEEA. The CDR3 bases are TGTGCCAGCAGCCGAGGGAGGGGCCGGGAGCAGTACTTC. This gives the protein CASSRGRGREQYF.

The chain has TRBV5-1 and TRBJ2-3; 12 nucleotides agree with TRBD2. V dropped 0 bases and J dropped 4; count of bases not matched to a gene: 6. The CDR3 has 17 residues. The germline CDR1 and CDR2 sequences are SGHRS and YFSETQ. The CDR3 sequence: CASSLAPSGGAADTQYF. The CDR3, as DNA: TGCGCCAGCAGCTTGGCCCCTAGCGGGGGGGCAGCAGATACGCAGTATTTT.

The chain couples TRBV28 to TRBJ2-2; D remains unclear. The V end was cut by 2 bases, the J end by 7 bases, with 14 bases between. The germline V gene has CDR1 MDHEN and CDR2 SYDVKM. This CDR3 comprises 15 residues. The CDR3 DNA sequence: TGTGCCAGCAGTTTAATACGGTTGGCAGGCGGGGAGCTGTTTTTT. It is translated as CASSLIRLAGGELFF.

This clonotype has only one observation. The junction shows a germline mismatch at one end, possibly a read error. The V call is TRBV6-6, the J call TRBJ1-2, with 8 bases matching TRBD1. CDR1 is MNHNY and CDR2 is SVGAGI in the germline V gene (reference sequence). This CDR3 has 16 amino acids. In DNA, the CDR3 is TGTGCCAGCAGTTTCTATACAGGGGGATCCAACTATGGCTACATCTTC. Protein: CASSFYTGGSNYGYIF.

For this clonotype: The junction departs from germline at one end; a sequencing error may be responsible. V and J are TRBV6-2 or TRBV6-3 and TRBJ2-6; D gene ambiguous. The CDR3 covers 21 residues. Germline loops: CDR1 MNHEY, CDR2 SVGEGT. CDR3 nucleotides: TGTGCCATCAGTTACCGTGTGTTGACGAACACCTTACGAAGAGGGGCCAACGTCCTGACTTTC. This codes for CAISYRVLTNTLRRGANVLTF.

V is TRBV5-1 and J is TRBJ2-1; 11 nucleotides line up with TRBD2. The CDR3 is 16 residues long. Germline trimming cut 4 bases from V and 4 bases from J; bases unmatched to any gene: 7. Germline V lookup: CDR1 SGHRS, CDR2 YFSETQ. The CDR3 region is CASSLASGRYYNEQFF. CDR3 sequence (DNA): TGCGCCAGCAGCCTAGCTAGCGGGAGGTATTACAATGAGCAGTTCTTC.

In its sample, this clonotype was seen a few times. V gene TRBV20-1 combines with J gene TRBJ2-3; 9 bases align to TRBD2. This CDR3 has 20 amino acids. Per germline, CDR1 DFQATT and CDR2 SNEGSKA (reference sequence). With V trimmed by 2 bases and J by 4 bases, 22 bases remained unmatched. The CDR3 DNA reads TGCAGTGCTAGAAAGACTAGCGGCGGGGGTAGCCCCCAAAGCCCAGATACGCAGTATTTT. It encodes CSARKTSGGGSPQSPDTQYF.

The chain joins TRBV6-5 to TRBJ1-2; 9 positions agree with TRBD1. CDR3 size: 18 residues. Germline loops: CDR1 MNHEY, CDR2 SVGAGI. With 0 bases clipped from V and 2 bases from J, the junction kept 10 bases outside the gene matches. CDR3 sequence: CASSYSGTGRTSNYGYTF. DNA of the CDR3: TGTGCCAGCAGTTACTCGGGGACAGGGAGAACCTCGAACTATGGCTACACCTTC.

This clonotype appeared a few times. The rearrangement links TRBV7-9 to TRBJ1-6, with D possibly TRBD1 on 6 matching bases. The CDR3 is made up of 15 amino acids. Germline lookup yields CDR1 SEHNR and CDR2 FQNEAQ (reference sequence). Deletions cut 8 bases from V and 8 bases from J, with 19 bases between. CDR3 sequence (DNA): TGTGCCAGCGTTTCTGGGGGGGCCCTTGATTCACCCCTCCACTTT. It specifies CASVSGGALDSPLHF.

A few counts support this clonotype. The rearrangement joins TRBV12-3 or TRBV12-4 to TRBJ2-5; 8 bases are shared with TRBD2. With 3 bases clipped from V and 1 base from J, the junction kept 1 base outside the gene matches. This CDR3 has 14 residues. The CDR3 is CASSFAGGQETQYF. Written as DNA, the CDR3 is TGTGCCAGCAGTTTTGCGGGAGGCCAAGAGACCCAGTACTTC.

This clonotype was recorded once. The chain joins TRBV6-6 to TRBJ2-7, with D perhaps TRBD1 (5 bases). The V gene lost 2 bases and the J gene lost 9 bases, with 23 bases spanning the gap. Looked up from germline, CDR1 is MNHNY and CDR2 is SVGAGI (reference sequence). The CDR3 length is 16 residues. CDR3 bases: TGTGCCAGCAGTTACAGGCGACTGGACACCCCCAGCAGGCAGTACTTC. Translation: CASSYRRLDTPSRQYF.

The chain is built from TRBV20-1 and TRBJ1-6; tentatively, D is TRBD1 (5 bases). Germline CDR1 and CDR2: DFQATT and SNEGSKA (reference sequence). The length of the CDR3 is 14 residues. V was shortened by 6 bases and J by 7 bases, with 16 bases between the two germline ends. The CDR3 DNA reads as TGCAGTGCCGCCTCTCCAGGGTCCAATTCACCCCTCCACTTT. Encoded protein: CSAASPGSNSPLHF.

V and J are TRBV5-1 and TRBJ1-5, with D perhaps matching TRBD1 (5 bases). V gave up 4 bases and J gave up 2 bases, with 13 bases separating them. Germline CDR1 reads SGHRS; CDR2 reads YFSETQ. The CDR3 runs 15 residues. CDR3 nucleotide sequence: TGCGCCAGCAGCCCGGGGCCGGCGGGCAATCAGCCCCAGCATTTT. It specifies CASSPGPAGNQPQHF.